The 22 T cell receptor beta chains below all came from one sample that was sequenced in a study of T cell changes during pregnancy in multiple sclerosis. Here immunoSEQ multiplex PCR was the method, and the copy in TCRdb shows in-frame clones only, minus some. The data contain 60,000 to 85,000 clones, 94% of them seen just once; the ten biggest clones take up 0.5% to 0.65%. The sample was peripheral blood, taken in the third trimester of pregnancy. These receptors all stem from a female donor with multiple sclerosis, enrolled in a pregnancy study.

This chain connects TRBV19 to TRBJ2-1; possible D gene TRBD1, 5 bases. The germline CDR1 and CDR2 sequences are LNHDA and SQIVND (reference sequence). Between the trimmed V and J ends, which lost 4 bases and 0 bases, there was a span of 19 bases. The length of the CDR3 is 18 residues. The CDR3 DNA sequence: TGTGCCAGTAGTACAGGTTGGGCAGGGCAAAGCTCCTACAATGAGCAGTTCTTC. Translation gives CASSTGWAGQSSYNEQFF.

For the CDR3, the DNA is TGTGCCAGCAGTATTGGGACAGTTGAGGGAAATGGCTACACCTTC. The encoded protein is CASSIGTVEGNGYTF. The J gene is TRBJ1-2, the V gene TRBV6-5, with TRBD1 matching 7 bases. V shed 5 bases and J 6 bases; nucleotides not matched to a gene: 12. The CDR3 spans 15 residues. CDR1 MNHEY and CDR2 SVGAGI come from the germline V gene.

The chain links TRBV11-2 to TRBJ1-3; D gene ambiguous. Germline-derived CDR1 and CDR2 are SGHAT and FQNNGV. The ends were cut back, 0 bases at V and 0 bases at J, with 9 bases in the middle. This CDR3 is 16 amino acids long. The CDR3 coding sequence is TGTGCCAGCAGCTTAGATTTTAAGAGCTCTGGAAACACCATATATTTT. As protein: CASSLDFKSSGNTIYF.

The chain links TRBV18 to TRBJ1-1; 9 positions match TRBD1. V lost 3 bases to trimming and J lost 3 bases; unmatched junction nucleotides: 5. Germline assignment: CDR1 KGHSH and CDR2 LQKENI. The CDR3 loop spans 15 amino acids. CDR3 DNA sequence: TGTGCCAGCTCACCGGGACAGGGAGGGTACACTGAAGCTTTCTTT. Protein: CASSPGQGGYTEAFF.

The table lists this clone with a count of one. The chain uses TRBV7-2 and TRBJ1-2; 7 nucleotides agree with TRBD1. This CDR3 comprises 13 residues. With 1 base clipped from V and 6 bases from J, the junction kept 2 bases outside the gene matches. Germline V gene data show CDR1 as SGHTA and CDR2 as FQGNSA. CDR3 residues: CASSLVGTDGYTF. CDR3 bases: TGTGCCAGCAGCTTAGTAGGGACAGATGGCTACACCTTC.

This chain joins TRBV6-4 and TRBJ1-2, with 7 nucleotides matching TRBD1. The germline V gene has CDR1 MRHNA and CDR2 SNTAGT. This CDR3 spans 15 amino acids. Trimming cost V 3 bases and J 1 base; bases outside gene matches: 5. CDR3 sequence reads: CASSDFTGVNYGYTF. The CDR3 bases are TGTGCCAGCAGTGATTTCACAGGGGTTAACTATGGCTACACCTTC.

This sequence joins TRBV5-6 and TRBJ1-5, with D perhaps TRBD1 (6 bases). Between the trimmed V and J ends, which lost 3 bases and 7 bases, there was a span of 20 bases. Germline V gene sequence: CDR1 SGHDT, CDR2 YYEEEE. There are 16 residues in the CDR3. CDR3 sequence (DNA): TGTGCCAGCAGCTGGGGCGGGGGGCGGAATCGGCAGCCCCAGCATTTT. Its translation: CASSWGGGRNRQPQHF.

The CDR3 region is CAWSTGGTEAFF. CDR3 coding DNA: TGTGCCTGGAGCACAGGGGGCACTGAAGCTTTCTTT. V and J are TRBV30 and TRBJ1-1; TRBD1 agrees at 8 bases. The CDR3 is 12 amino acids. CDR1 is GTSNPN and CDR2 is SVGIG in the germline V gene (reference sequence). The J segment lost 4 bases and the V segment lost 3 bases, leaving 1 base of the junction unmatched.

The V gene is TRBV7-6, the J gene TRBJ2-7; TRBD1 might be the D (5 bases). V lost 1 base and J 1 base, leaving 17 bases between the germline ends. The CDR3 consists of 17 residues. CDR1 SGHVS and CDR2 FNYEAQ come from the germline V gene. Written as DNA, the CDR3 is TGTGCCAGCAGCTTAGGAGGTGGGGCTGTCGCTTCCTACGAGCAGTACTTC. Protein: CASSLGGGAVASYEQYF.

The CDR3 nucleotides are TGTGCCAGCAGCCAAGTGGGCCAGGGGGATGAAAAACTGTTTTTT. Translated: CASSQVGQGDEKLFF. V gene TRBV4-2 combines with J gene TRBJ1-4; 7 positions agree with TRBD1. Unmatched junction bases numbered 5, after V lost 1 base and J lost 6 bases. The CDR3 covers 15 residues. Germline V gene data show CDR1 as LGHNA and CDR2 as YNFKEQ.

The genes are TRBV6-5 and TRBJ1-3; 8 nucleotides agree with TRBD1. V lost 7 bases and J lost 4; bases outside the gene matches: 6. CDR1 and CDR2 (germline): MNHEY, SVGAGI. The CDR3 is 14 residues long. This CDR3 is CASTRQGSGNTIYF. The CDR3 DNA reads as TGTGCCAGCACTCGACAGGGGTCAGGAAACACCATATATTTT.

The chain carries TRBV27 and TRBJ2-7; 11 bases are shared with TRBD1. Germline V gene lookup returns CDR1 MNHEY and CDR2 SMNVEV (reference sequence). The CDR3 loop spans 15 amino acids. V lost 5 bases and J lost 7; bases outside the gene matches: 10. This CDR3 reads CASSHGTGGKWEQYF. The CDR3 DNA sequence: TGTGCCAGCAGTCACGGGACAGGGGGTAAGTGGGAGCAGTACTTC.

The V gene is TRBV25-1, the J gene TRBJ2-5, with 10 bases lining up with TRBD2. V shed 6 bases, J shed 5 bases, and the junction held 3 bases outside the gene matches. CDR1 MGHDK and CDR2 SYGVNS come from the germline V gene. The length of the CDR3 is 13 residues. CDR3 in amino acids: CASRSSGGETQYF. For the CDR3, the DNA is TGTGCCAGCAGGTCTAGCGGGGGTGAGACCCAGTACTTC.

V gene TRBV5-1 combines with J gene TRBJ1-1; TRBD1 agrees at 7 bases. The germline gives CDR1 SGHRS, CDR2 YFSETQ. V lost 0 bases, J lost 8 bases, and 7 bases stayed unmatched. This CDR3 comprises 14 residues. CDR3 region: CASSLVPGGTEAFF. In nucleotides, the CDR3 is TGCGCCAGCAGCTTGGTGCCAGGGGGAACCGAAGCTTTCTTT.

The chain carries TRBV13 and TRBJ2-7, with 9 bases aligning to TRBD2. CDR1 and CDR2 (germline): PRHDT, FYEKMQ (reference sequence). Trimming at V came to 5 bases and at J to 2 bases, leaving 4 bases not matched to a gene. CDR3 size: 14 residues. The CDR3 here is CASSTERGAYEQYF. CDR3 coding DNA: TGTGCCAGCAGCACCGAGCGGGGGGCCTACGAGCAGTACTTC.

This sequence joins TRBV5-4 and TRBJ2-3; 9 bases match TRBD1. Germline V gene lookup returns CDR1 SGHNT and CDR2 YYREEE (reference sequence). Trimming cost V 0 bases and J 3 bases; bases outside gene matches: 2. The CDR3 has 15 amino acids. CDR3 coding DNA: TGTGCCAGCAGCTTGGGGACAGGGGATACAGATACGCAGTATTTT. As protein: CASSLGTGDTDTQYF.

The genes are TRBV5-6 and TRBJ2-7; possible D gene TRBD2, 5 bases. V was trimmed by 0 bases and J by 4 bases, leaving 5 bases between them. The CDR3 has 12 residues. Germline V gene sequence: CDR1 SGHDT, CDR2 YYEEEE. Here the CDR3 DNA reads TGTGCCAGCAGCTTGGAGCGGTACGAGCAGTACTTC. Protein sequence: CASSLERYEQYF. Using reference TRBV5-6 and TRBJ2-7 for the parts outside the CDR3, the full variable domain is DAGVTQSPTHLIKTRGQQVTLRCSPKSGHDTVSWYQQALGQGPQFIFQYYEEEERQRGNFPDRFSGHQFPNYSSELNVNALLLGDSALYLCASSLERYEQYFGPGTRLTVT.

The V call is TRBV6-6, the J call TRBJ1-3, with D maybe TRBD1 (6 bases). Between the trimmed V and J ends, which lost 2 bases and 0 bases, there was a span of 8 bases. The CDR3 spans 15 residues. In germline, CDR1 is MNHNY, CDR2 SVGAGI (reference sequence). CDR3 nucleotides: TGTGCCAGCAGTTACGGGGGCCCCTCTGGAAACACCATATATTTT. Translation gives CASSYGGPSGNTIYF.

This chain connects TRBV7-2 to TRBJ2-3, with TRBD2 identical over 9 bases. This CDR3 is built from 18 residues. J was trimmed by 2 bases and V by 8 bases; bases with no gene match: 17. Germline CDR1 is SGHTA and CDR2 is FQGNSA. This CDR3 reads CASARQSQAGGFTDTQYF. As DNA, the CDR3 is TGTGCCAGCGCTCGCCAATCCCAAGCGGGGGGTTTCACAGATACGCAGTATTTT.

This chain uses TRBV20-1 with TRBJ1-2; TRBD1 aligns across 9 bases. The CDR3 is 11 amino acids. From germline, CDR1 is DFQATT and CDR2 SNEGSKA (reference sequence). The ends lost 5 bases at V and 7 bases at J; junction bases unmatched: 2. Written as DNA, the CDR3 is TGCAGTGCTCCGACAGGGGGTGGCTACACCTTC. The encoded protein is CSAPTGGGYTF.

This chain connects TRBV4-3 to TRBJ2-1; TRBD2 agrees at 8 bases. V lost 0 bases to trimming and J lost 0 bases; unmatched junction nucleotides: 1. The CDR3 has 16 residues. Germline CDR1 LGHNA, CDR2 YSLEER. CDR3 sequence reads: CASSQEAGGSYNEQFF. The CDR3 DNA reads TGCGCCAGCAGCCAAGAGGCGGGGGGCTCCTACAATGAGCAGTTCTTC.

The chain carries TRBV18 and TRBJ1-4; tentative D call: TRBD1 (5 bases). CDR3 length: 15 amino acids. Germline loops: CDR1 KGHSH, CDR2 LQKENI. With 0 bases removed from V and 4 bases from J, the gap between germline ends came to 9 bases. CDR3 region: CASSPPGVGNEKLFF. The CDR3 region has the DNA TGTGCCAGCTCACCACCAGGGGTGGGTAATGAAAAACTGTTTTTT.